This TCR beta chain comes out of a study of blood T cell repertoires in COVID-19. Study-wide context: The samples span acute and convalescent COVID-19 from the United States, Italy and Spain. T cells, B-cell-depleted T cells, or PBMCs supplied cDNA or gDNA.

Germline CDR1 is MNHEY and CDR2 is SVGEGT. The V segment lost 6 bases and the J segment 2 bases; nucleotides outside the gene matches: 6. The CDR3 covers 15 residues. In the authors' workflow: Reference gene primer amplification gave nucleated cell count estimates. Generated by immunoSEQ multiplex PCR, the TCRdb table keeps only in-frame clones and is missing some. That table is the source of V, J and clone size, and D and trimming were worked out from the DNA. Of around 250,000 clones detected, roughly 89% appear once; the ten largest clones hold 2.2%. The V call is TRBV6-2 or TRBV6-3, the J call TRBJ2-7, with TRBD2 matching over 11 bases. The source material was peripheral blood. This sequence was found in a man aged 25-45 years who had recovered from COVID-19. The CDR3 sequence is CASSLGTSGPYEQYF. CDR3 coding DNA: TGTGCCAGCAGCTTAGGGACTAGCGGCCCCTACGAGCAGTACTTC.